A single sample is the source of the 16 T cell receptor beta chains below, sequenced in a study of response to subunit inactivated influenza vaccine. TCRdb used MiXCR to reprocess the RT-PCR reads, holding one entry per CDR3 protein. The repertoire holds about 530,000 distinct CDR3 sequences, with about an eighth as singletons. Sequences were derived from PBMCs from blood, sampled about 6 weeks after vaccination. The receptors come from a man in his forties or fifties who received an inactivated influenza vaccine.

The V gene is TRBV5-6, the J gene TRBJ1-1; perhaps TRBD1 as D (5 bases). Per the germline V gene, CDR1 is SGHDT and CDR2 is YYEEEE. There are 12 residues in the CDR3. Trimming pared 0 bases from V and 12 bases from J, leaving 12 bases between. CDR3 sequence: CASSLEGIGSFF. CDR3 sequence (DNA): TGTGCCAGCAGCTTGGAGGGGATTGGGTCTTTCTTT.

This sequence joins TRBV28 and TRBJ2-3, with TRBD1 as a possible D gene (5 bases). The CDR3 runs 15 residues. CDR1 is MDHEN, CDR2 SYDVKM, per germline. V gave up 4 bases and J gave up 2 bases, with 13 bases separating them. CDR3 amino acids: CASSSIMGLTDTQYF. CDR3 nucleotide sequence: TGTGCCAGCAGTTCGATAATGGGGCTCACAGATACGCAGTATTTT.

This clonotype was counted between two and nine times. Sequence at one end of the junction differs from germline and may be a read error. The V gene is TRBV20-1, the J gene TRBJ2-3; 12 nucleotides align to TRBD2. CDR3 length: 18 residues. Germline CDR1 and CDR2: DFQATT and SNEGSKA (reference sequence). The CDR3 sequence: CCARDQRTSGIGTDTQYF. CDR3 DNA: TGCTGTGCTAGAGATCAGCGGACTAGCGGGATAGGAACAGATACGCAGTATTTT.

The rearrangement links TRBV5-1 to TRBJ2-3, with 9 bases lining up with TRBD1. Germline CDR1 and CDR2: SGHRS and YFSETQ. The CDR3 loop spans 16 amino acids. Trimming at V came to 4 bases and at J to 2 bases, leaving 8 bases not matched to a gene. The CDR3 sequence is CASSPLGTGFTDTQYF. CDR3 nucleotide sequence: TGCGCCAGCAGCCCTCTGGGGACAGGGTTCACAGATACGCAGTATTTT.

The chain recombines TRBV9 with TRBJ2-2, with D tentatively TRBD1 (5 bases). Germline loops: CDR1 SGDLS, CDR2 YYNGEE. Trimming pared 3 bases from V and 4 bases from J, leaving 13 bases between. The CDR3 totals 15 residues. The CDR3 reads CASSGGVLGTGELFF. The CDR3, as DNA: TGTGCCAGCAGCGGGGGCGTGTTGGGCACCGGGGAGCTGTTTTTT. Full variable domain (rest looked up from reference TRBV9 and TRBJ2-2): DSGVTQTPKHLITATGQRVTLRCSPRSGDLSVYWYQQSLDQGLQFLIQYYNGEERAKGNILERFSAQQFPDLHSELNLSSLELGDSALYFCASSGGVLGTGELFFGEGSRLTVL.

The gene calls are TRBV20-1 and TRBJ1-5; D ambiguous. The CDR3 runs 14 residues. Trimming left V 0 bases short and J 0 bases short, with 6 bases between. Per germline, CDR1 DFQATT and CDR2 SNEGSKA (reference sequence). The DNA for the CDR3 is TGCAGTGCTAGAGAAGTCACTAGCAATCAGCCCCAGCATTTT. As protein: CSAREVTSNQPQHF.

This clonotype was seen repeatedly, ten times or more. The chain has TRBV12-3 or TRBV12-4 and TRBJ2-2, with D possibly TRBD1 on 6 matching bases. The CDR3 spans 14 residues. Trimming removed 4 bases at V and 4 bases at J, with 10 bases between. The CDR3 region is CASSSQGPTGELFF. The CDR3 DNA is TGTGCCAGCAGTTCACAGGGTCCCACCGGGGAGCTGTTTTTT.

This clonotype was detected a few times. The rearrangement uses TRBV5-1 and TRBJ2-5; TRBD1 aligns across 10 bases. Per germline, CDR1 SGHRS and CDR2 YFSETQ. Unmatched junction bases numbered 10, after V lost 4 bases and J lost 13 bases. This CDR3 spans 13 amino acids. Written as DNA, the CDR3 is TGCGCCAGCAGCCCCCAGGACAGGGGGTCCCGGTACTTC. Its protein product is CASSPQDRGSRYF.

This clonotype was picked up a small number of times. The chain employs TRBV5-1 and TRBJ2-2; 7 bases are shared with TRBD1. The CDR3 consists of 15 residues. From germline, CDR1 is SGHRS and CDR2 YFSETQ. J was trimmed by 2 bases and V by 4 bases; bases with no gene match: 5. The CDR3 is CASSIRDSNTGELFF. The CDR3 DNA reads as TGCGCCAGCAGCATCCGGGACAGCAACACCGGGGAGCTGTTTTTT.

This clonotype was observed a handful of times. This chain links TRBV4-3 with TRBJ2-5; 9 nucleotides agree with TRBD1. Germline CDR1 is LGHNA and CDR2 is YSLEER. With 2 bases clipped from V and 7 bases from J, the junction kept 5 bases outside the gene matches. The CDR3 runs 14 residues. CDR3 in DNA: TGCGCCAGCAGCCAAACTGGACAGGGGAGGACCCAGTACTTC. Its protein product is CASSQTGQGRTQYF.

V usage is TRBV6-5 and J usage is TRBJ1-2; tentatively, D is TRBD1 (5 bases). This CDR3 comprises 14 residues. From germline, CDR1 is MNHEY and CDR2 SVGAGI. Deletions cut 0 bases from V and 3 bases from J, with 8 bases between. The CDR3 bases are TGTGCCAGCAGTTACTCGCGAGGGGACTATGGCTACACCTTC. This gives the protein CASSYSRGDYGYTF.

In this sample, this clonotype turned up a few times. This chain links TRBV12-3 or TRBV12-4 with TRBJ1-1, with a weak D call TRBD1 (6 bases). Trimming cost V 6 bases and J 0 bases, with 14 bases left between them. The CDR3 runs to 15 residues. As DNA, the CDR3 is TGTGCCAGCAGCCGTCCAGGGGCAATGAACACTGAAGCTTTCTTT. Translated: CASSRPGAMNTEAFF.

This clonotype has a count of ten or more. The V call is TRBV20-1, the J call TRBJ2-7, with TRBD1 identical over 10 bases. Germline lookup yields CDR1 DFQATT and CDR2 SNEGSKA (reference sequence). The CDR3 extends over 14 amino acids. The V gene end was trimmed by 1 base and the J gene end by 4 bases; junction bases not matched to a gene: 4. CDR3 coding DNA: TGCAGTGCTAGAGCGGGACAGGGGATTTACGAGCAGTACTTC. It codes for CSARAGQGIYEQYF.

This clonotype was counted at least ten times. The chain recombines TRBV12-3 or TRBV12-4 with TRBJ1-6, with 8 bases identical to TRBD1. This CDR3 spans 15 amino acids. V was pared by 5 bases and J by 6 bases, with 6 bases of the junction left unmatched. CDR3 region: CASSTGGTVNSPLHF. The CDR3 DNA reads as TGTGCCAGCAGTACAGGGGGGACAGTTAATTCACCCCTCCACTTT.

This clonotype was detected many times. The V call is TRBV7-9, the J call TRBJ2-7; TRBD1 matches 7 bases. With V trimmed by 2 bases and J by 5 bases, 3 bases remained unmatched. This CDR3 has 13 residues. From germline, CDR1 is SEHNR and CDR2 FQNEAQ (reference sequence). As DNA, the CDR3 is TGTGCCAGCAGCTTATTACAGGGGAACGAGCAGTACTTC. It is translated as CASSLLQGNEQYF.

J is TRBJ1-1 and V is TRBV11-2; D unresolved. The CDR3 is made up of 12 amino acids. V lost 6 bases to trimming and J lost 8 bases, with 13 bases between them. Germline assignment: CDR1 SGHAT and CDR2 FQNNGV. The CDR3 loop is CASRRTDGEAFF. CDR3 sequence (DNA): TGTGCCAGCAGACGGACGGACGGCGAAGCTTTCTTT.